The entry that follows covers one T cell receptor beta chain sequence. Its antigen is unidentified. This CDR3 spans 12 amino acids. The germline V gene has CDR1 MNHEY and CDR2 SVGAGI. Trimming cost V 6 bases and J 7 bases, with 12 bases left between them. This sample was taken from a study of cytomegalovirus exposure and HLA in healthy donors. The PCR made use of 60 Vbeta and 13 Jbeta primers. Data came from immunoSEQ multiplex PCR; TCRdb stores just in-frame clones and leaves some out. The table lists roughly 150,000 clones, 60% to 85% of them singletons. Study-wide results and caveats: Accurate prediction of HLA-A and HLA-B alleles (for most subjects) was reportedly achieved from TCR beta sequences. A later analysis linked a missense variant in DCLRE1C to the trimming of TCR beta V and J genes.

The source material was PBMCs. The clonotype originates from a middle-aged man in good health and CMV-seropositive. The chain couples TRBV6-5 to TRBJ1-2; D call uncertain. This CDR3 reads CASRSGARGYTF. The CDR3 bases are TGTGCCAGCAGATCCGGAGCACGTGGCTACACCTTC.